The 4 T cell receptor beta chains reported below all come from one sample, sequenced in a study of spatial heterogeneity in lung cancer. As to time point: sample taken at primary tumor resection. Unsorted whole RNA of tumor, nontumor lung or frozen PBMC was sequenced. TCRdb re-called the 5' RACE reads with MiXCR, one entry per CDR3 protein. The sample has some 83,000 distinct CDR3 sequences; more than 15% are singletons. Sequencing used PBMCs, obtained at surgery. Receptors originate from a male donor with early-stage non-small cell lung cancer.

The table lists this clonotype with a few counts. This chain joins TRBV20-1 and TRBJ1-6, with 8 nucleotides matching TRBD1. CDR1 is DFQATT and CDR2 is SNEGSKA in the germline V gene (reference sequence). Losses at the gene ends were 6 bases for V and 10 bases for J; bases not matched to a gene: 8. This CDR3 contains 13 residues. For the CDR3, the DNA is TGCAGTGCCCGGGCAGGGGGCCAATCACCCCTCCACTTT. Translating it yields CSARAGGQSPLHF.

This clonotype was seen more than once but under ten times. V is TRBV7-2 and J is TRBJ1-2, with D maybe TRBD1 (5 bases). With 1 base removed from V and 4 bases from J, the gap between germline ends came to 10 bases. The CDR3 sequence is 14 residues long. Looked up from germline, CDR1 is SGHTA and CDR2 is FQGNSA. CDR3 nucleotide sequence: TGTGCCAGCAGCTTAGGCGGCAGGGCCTATGGCTACACCTTC. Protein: CASSLGGRAYGYTF. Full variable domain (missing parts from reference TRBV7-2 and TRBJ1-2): GAGVSQSPSNKVTEKGKDVELRCDPISGHTALYWYRQSLGQGLEFLIYFQGNSAPDKSGLPSDRFSAERTGGSVSTLTIQRTQQEDSAVYLCASSLGGRAYGYTFGSGTRLTVV.

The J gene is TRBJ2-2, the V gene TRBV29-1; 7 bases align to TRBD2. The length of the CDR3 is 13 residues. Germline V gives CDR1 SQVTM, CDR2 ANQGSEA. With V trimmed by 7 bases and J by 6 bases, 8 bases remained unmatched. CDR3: CSGRVAGPGELFF. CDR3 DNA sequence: TGCAGCGGGAGGGTAGCGGGCCCCGGGGAGCTGTTTTTT.

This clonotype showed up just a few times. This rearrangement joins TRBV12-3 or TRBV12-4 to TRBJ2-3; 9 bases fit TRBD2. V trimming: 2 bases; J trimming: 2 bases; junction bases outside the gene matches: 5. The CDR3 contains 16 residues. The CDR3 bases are TGTGCCAGCAGTTTATGGGTAGCGGGGGACACAGATACGCAGTATTTT. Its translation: CASSLWVAGDTDTQYF.